What follows are 14 T cell receptor beta chains derived from one specimen sequenced in a study of cytomegalovirus exposure and HLA in healthy donors (dated by TCRdb to about 2017). The library was built by means of the immunoSEQ multiplex PCR assay. TCRdb mirrors the immuneACCESS table, restricted to in-frame sequences. Some clones are absent from its copies; in checked studies, under half trace to an unresolved V gene, and the reason for the others is unknown. For this sample there are over 200,000 clones; around four fifths appear just once. Around 15% of the sample comes from the top ten. Sequenced: PBMCs. The receptor set was obtained from a woman aged 25 to 39 in good health and CMV-seropositive.

Here the CDR3 DNA reads TGCGCCAGCCGCGTCGCACAGGGCGCCGAGCAGTACTTC. Translating gives CASRVAQGAEQYF. The chain employs TRBV5-1 and TRBJ2-7; possibly TRBD1 for D (6 bases). Trimming stripped 7 bases from V and 6 bases from J, with 17 bases between. Germline CDR1 reads SGHRS; CDR2 reads YFSETQ. The CDR3 consists of 13 residues.

The gene calls are TRBV11-3 and TRBJ2-4; D unresolved. CDR3 size: 15 residues. Germline-derived CDR1 and CDR2 are SGHNT and YENEEA. Trimming removed 2 bases from V and 2 bases from J, with 10 bases in between. The CDR3 DNA sequence: TGTGCCAGCAGCTTACTTGGGGTGTCCAAAAACATTCAGTACTTC. Translated: CASSLLGVSKNIQYF.

This chain uses TRBV29-1 with TRBJ2-1, with 13 bases aligning to TRBD2. J lost 2 bases, V lost 6 bases, and 4 bases had no gene match. Germline values: CDR1 SQVTM, CDR2 ANQGSEA. There are 15 residues in the CDR3. CDR3 nucleotide sequence: TGCAGCGTACTGGGACTAGCGGGGACCTACAATGAGCAGTTCTTC. Its translation is CSVLGLAGTYNEQFF.

The chain has TRBV9 and TRBJ1-2; 8 nucleotides align to TRBD1. In germline, CDR1 is SGDLS, CDR2 YYNGEE. CDR3 size: 15 residues. The J segment lost 0 bases and the V segment lost 5 bases, leaving 6 bases of the junction unmatched. CDR3 DNA sequence: TGTGCCAGCAGAGATTCAGGGGGCGCTAACTATGGCTACACCTTC. Amino acids: CASRDSGGANYGYTF.

The rearrangement links TRBV18 to TRBJ1-2; the match to TRBD1 covers 9 bases. Germline V gene sequence: CDR1 KGHSH, CDR2 LQKENI. V lost 6 bases to trimming and J lost 8 bases; unmatched junction nucleotides: 7. The CDR3 consists of 13 residues. CDR3 nucleotide sequence: TGTGCCAGCTCCCTTGGACAGGGGAGAGGCTACACCTTC. Amino acid sequence: CASSLGQGRGYTF.

The V call is TRBV6-4, the J call TRBJ2-1; TRBD1 is a possible D gene (6 bases). V was shortened by 2 bases and J by 8 bases, with 19 bases between the two germline ends. CDR1 and CDR2 (germline): MRHNA, SNTAGT. This CDR3 contains 16 residues. This chain's CDR3 is CASSDRPGAGGDEQFF. CDR3 DNA sequence: TGTGCCAGCAGTGACAGACCAGGGGCCGGTGGAGATGAGCAGTTCTTC.

This rearrangement joins TRBV30 to TRBJ2-7, with 7 bases lining up with TRBD2. The J segment lost 9 bases and the V segment lost 4 bases, leaving 6 bases of the junction unmatched. The CDR3 sequence is 11 residues long. Per the germline V gene, CDR1 is GTSNPN and CDR2 is SVGIG (reference sequence). Here the CDR3 DNA reads TGTGCCTGGATGCGGGGGTGGAGGCAGTACTTC. Translated, it gives CAWMRGWRQYF.

V and J are TRBV6-1 and TRBJ1-5; D is uncertain. The length of the CDR3 is 12 residues. CDR1 and CDR2 from the germline V gene are MNHNS and SASEGT. Trimming took 6 bases from V and 0 from J, leaving 3 bases between them. Here the CDR3 reads CASRFSNQPQHF. CDR3 in DNA: TGTGCCAGCAGGTTTAGCAATCAGCCCCAGCATTTT.

This clone has only a few counts. The genes are TRBV10-2 and TRBJ2-7; D might be TRBD1 (6 bases). This CDR3 is built from 14 residues. The V end was cut by 6 bases, the J end by 0 bases, with 12 bases between. Germline CDR1 WSHSY, CDR2 SAAADI. The DNA of the CDR3 is TGCGCCAGCAGGGGGGCAGCCACCTCCTACGAGCAGTACTTC. Protein product: CASRGAATSYEQYF.

This sequence joins TRBV29-1 and TRBJ2-7; no firm D call. The germline CDR1 and CDR2 sequences are SQVTM and ANQGSEA. V was cut by 1 base and J by 6 bases, with 10 bases left in between. The CDR3 extends over 12 amino acids. CDR3 loop: CSVEGRRSEQYF. The CDR3, as DNA: TGCAGCGTTGAAGGTAGACGTTCCGAGCAGTACTTC.

The chain links TRBV6-5 to TRBJ1-1; D is unresolved. Germline V gene lookup returns CDR1 MNHEY and CDR2 SVGAGI. There are 16 residues in the CDR3. V gave up 0 bases and J gave up 0 bases, with 11 bases separating them. CDR3: CASSYSRLGLNTEAFF. The CDR3 bases are TGTGCCAGCAGTTACTCGAGGCTAGGGTTGAACACTGAAGCTTTCTTT.

In this sample, this clone turned up a few times. The CDR3 reads CASSPAYGTGEAFF. The DNA of the CDR3 is TGTGCCAGCAGTCCAGCCTATGGGACCGGTGAAGCTTTCTTT. The J gene is TRBJ1-1, the V gene TRBV6-5; possibly TRBD1 for D (5 bases). This CDR3 contains 14 residues. Trimming removed 5 bases at V and 7 bases at J, with 17 bases between. Per germline, CDR1 MNHEY and CDR2 SVGAGI.

This chain's CDR3 is CASRLDSPNYGYTF. For the CDR3, the DNA is TGTGCCAGCAGATTAGACAGTCCTAACTATGGCTACACCTTC. This rearrangement joins TRBV28 to TRBJ1-2; D may be TRBD1 (5 bases). This CDR3 comprises 14 residues. CDR1 and CDR2 (germline): MDHEN, SYDVKM. Trimming took 6 bases from V and 0 from J, leaving 11 bases between them.

V gene TRBV29-1 combines with J gene TRBJ1-2; D is possibly TRBD1 (5 bases). V was clipped by 3 bases and J by 6 bases, with 14 bases between them. CDR3 length: 13 amino acids. Germline CDR1 reads SQVTM; CDR2 reads ANQGSEA. CDR3 protein: CSVDSGLLHGYTF. CDR3 in DNA: TGCAGCGTTGACTCGGGACTCCTCCATGGCTACACCTTC.